The 9 T cell receptor beta chains in this list originate from one sample, sequenced in a study of human T cells and chemical hapten exposure. TCRdb processed the RACE reads anew with MiXCR; each CDR3 protein has one entry. The sample includes approximately 84,000 distinct CDR3 sequences, 7% to 9% of them seen just once. Stated time point: healthy volunteer bleed at 6 weeks. Whole blood that had not been fractionated was the source of extracted total RNA. The specimen sequenced was whole blood. The receptor source for this set is a male donor in good health. Some clones in this sample may be carry-over from other donors' samples.

This clonotype was seen more than once but under ten times. The CDR3 coding sequence is TGCGCCAGCAGCGCAATCACGCAGGGGGATGGCTACACCTTC. Its protein is CASSAITQGDGYTF. The chain combines TRBV5-1 with TRBJ1-2; 7 bases are shared with TRBD1. The germline V gene encodes CDR1 SGHRS and CDR2 YFSETQ. The CDR3 loop spans 14 amino acids. Trimming cost V 4 bases and J 6 bases; bases outside gene matches: 9. Using reference TRBV5-1 and TRBJ1-2 for the parts outside the CDR3, the full variable domain is KAGVTQTPRYLIKTRGQQVTLSCSPISGHRSVSWYQQTPGQGLQFLFEYFSETQRNKGNFPGRFSGRQFSNSRSEMNVSTLELGDSALYLCASSAITQGDGYTFGSGTRLTVV.

The gene calls are TRBV12-3 or TRBV12-4 and TRBJ2-2, with D perhaps being TRBD1 or TRBD2 (6 bases each). V shed 1 base and J shed 5 bases, with 11 bases lying between them. This CDR3 is 15 amino acids long. CDR3 sequence reads: CASSLVGGRTGELFF. In DNA form, the CDR3 reads TGTGCCAGCAGTTTAGTGGGGGGCCGGACCGGGGAGCTGTTTTTT.

The CDR3 region has the DNA TGCAGTGCTAGACAGGGACCTTATAGCAATCAGCCCCAGCATTTT. It specifies CSARQGPYSNQPQHF. The chain recombines TRBV20-1 with TRBJ1-5; a weak D match, TRBD1 (5 bases). The CDR3 consists of 15 residues. The V end was cut by 2 bases, the J end by 0 bases, with 11 bases between. The germline V gene encodes CDR1 DFQATT and CDR2 SNEGSKA (reference sequence).

This clonotype was observed a handful of times. The chain uses TRBV6-8 and TRBJ1-6, with TRBD1 identical over 7 bases. The CDR3 has 15 residues. Losses at the gene ends were 0 bases for V and 4 bases for J; bases not matched to a gene: 0. Per the germline V gene, CDR1 is MNHGY and CDR2 is SAAAGT. CDR3 bases: TGTGCCAGCAGTTACTCGGGACAGTATAATTCACCCCTCCACTTT. It codes for CASSYSGQYNSPLHF.

The chain couples TRBV20-1 to TRBJ1-6; TRBD1 matches 10 bases. The CDR3 is made up of 14 amino acids. With V trimmed by 3 bases and J by 10 bases, 6 bases remained unmatched. Per the germline V gene, CDR1 is DFQATT and CDR2 is SNEGSKA (reference sequence). The CDR3 here is CSASGTGESSPLHF. The CDR3, as DNA: TGCAGTGCTAGTGGGACAGGGGAGAGCTCACCCCTCCACTTT.

This clonotype has a handful of counts. This chain joins TRBV4-2 and TRBJ2-2, with 8 bases matching TRBD2. There are 17 residues in the CDR3. Losses at the gene ends were 0 bases for V and 7 bases for J; bases not matched to a gene: 10. Germline values: CDR1 LGHNA, CDR2 YNFKEQ. DNA for the CDR3: TGTGCCAGCAGCCAAGATGGGACGGGGGGGCGTAGCGGGGAGCTGTTTTTT. Amino acids: CASSQDGTGGRSGELFF.

This clonotype was counted only a few times. CDR3 protein: CSALQGISYNEQFF. DNA for the CDR3: TGCAGTGCTTTGCAGGGGATCTCCTACAATGAGCAGTTCTTC. This chain connects TRBV20-1 to TRBJ2-1, with TRBD1 as a possible D gene (6 bases). CDR1 and CDR2 (germline): DFQATT, SNEGSKA (reference sequence). V was shortened by 5 bases and J by 0 bases, with 11 bases between the two germline ends. This CDR3 has 14 residues.

The V and J genes are TRBV6-2 or TRBV6-3 and TRBJ2-2, with TRBD1 identical over 8 bases. CDR3 length: 15 amino acids. V gave up 5 bases and J gave up 5 bases; unmatched junction bases: 7. Germline V lookup: CDR1 MNHEY, CDR2 SVGEGT. The chain's CDR3 is CASSRTGSNTGELFF. CDR3 DNA sequence: TGTGCCAGCAGTCGGACAGGGTCAAATACCGGGGAGCTGTTTTTT.

The chain employs TRBV7-2 and TRBJ1-1; maybe TRBD1 (5 bases). V was pared by 7 bases and J by 1 base, with 19 bases between. CDR3 size: 16 residues. Germline-derived CDR1 and CDR2 are SGHTA and FQGNSA. CDR3 residues: CASTLLLRGSNTEAFF. CDR3 DNA sequence: TGTGCCAGCACCCTTCTCTTAAGGGGATCGAACACTGAAGCTTTCTTT.